Detailed here is one T cell receptor beta chain. The data are from a study of blood T cell repertoires in COVID-19. Overall study: Researchers got acute and convalescent COVID-19 samples from the United States, Italy and Spain.

The germline V and J ends were trimmed by 6 bases and 1 base, with 9 bases remaining between them. CDR1 and CDR2 (germline): LNHNV, YYDKDF (reference sequence). The CDR3 runs 13 residues. Sequencing used immunoSEQ multiplex PCR; TCRdb keeps in-frame clones, though not all of them. Among over 150,000 clones listed, 77% were seen once. The chain has TRBV15 and TRBJ1-1; no reliable D call. The TCR originated in an older man with acute or convalescent COVID-19. The sequenced sample was peripheral blood. The CDR3 bases are TGTGCCACCAGATCTCCAGGGAACACTGAAGCTTTCTTT. Its translation: CATRSPGNTEAFF.